This T cell receptor beta chain was identified during a study of T cells in Graves' hyperthyroidism and ophthalmopathy. RNA transcripts yielded amplified TCR beta CDR3 regions. A first-round RT-PCR of the TCR CDR3 used the HTBI primer set. TCRdb re-called the multiplex PCR reads through MiXCR, storing one row per CDR3 protein. This sample has about 34,000 distinct CDR3 sequences, with around half found just once. Germline V gives CDR1 SGHRS, CDR2 YFSETQ. V trimming: 5 bases; J trimming: 8 bases; junction bases outside the gene matches: 22. This CDR3 is 18 amino acids long. The sequence derives from a woman aged 40 to 49 with Graves' ophthalmopathy. The sequencing input was blood. The V and J genes are TRBV5-1 and TRBJ1-3; 7 nucleotides agree with TRBD1. The CDR3 spells CASRSTSQGTVYGYTIYF. For the CDR3, the DNA is TGCGCCAGCAGGTCAACGTCACAGGGGACAGTCTATGGCTACACCATATATTTT.